A single sample is the source of the 27 T cell receptor beta chains below, sequenced in a study of blood T cell repertoires in COVID-19. Profiled with immunoSEQ multiplex PCR; TCRdb holds only in-frame clones, not every one. The sample consists of some 350,000 clones, 89% of them appearing once. Sequencing was performed on peripheral blood. All receptors come from a woman in her 30s with COVID-19, enrolled during active disease.

This rearrangement joins TRBV11-2 to TRBJ1-4, with TRBD1 matching 8 bases. V gave up 3 bases and J gave up 8 bases; unmatched junction bases: 5. Germline assignment: CDR1 SGHAT and CDR2 FQNNGV. The CDR3 sequence is 14 residues long. The CDR3, as DNA: TGTGCCAGCAGCTTGGTGACAGGGGAAGAAAAACTGTTTTTT. This gives the protein CASSLVTGEEKLFF.

The V and J genes are TRBV4-1 and TRBJ2-3; 13 bases match TRBD2. CDR1 is MGHRA, CDR2 YSYEKL, per germline. V gave up 4 bases and J gave up 4 bases; unmatched junction bases: 8. The CDR3 spans 17 residues. DNA for the CDR3: TGCGCCAGCAGCCTCGGCCACGGACTAGCGGGAGCAGATACGCAGTATTTT. Translated, it gives CASSLGHGLAGADTQYF.

V and J are TRBV9 and TRBJ1-1; TRBD1 aligns across 11 bases. The germline gives CDR1 SGDLS, CDR2 YYNGEE. The CDR3 length is 14 residues. The V segment lost 3 bases and the J segment 4 bases; nucleotides outside the gene matches: 2. The DNA for the CDR3 is TGTGCCAGCAGCGCGGGACAGGGGGGCACTGAAGCTTTCTTT. It encodes CASSAGQGGTEAFF.

The V gene is TRBV27, the J gene TRBJ1-2; possibly TRBD1 for D (5 bases). The CDR3 contains 13 residues. Germline-derived CDR1 and CDR2 are MNHEY and SMNVEV (reference sequence). The V end was cut by 4 bases, the J end by 7 bases, with 13 bases between. CDR3 coding DNA: TGTGCCAGCAGTTATTCTGGGGCTAGTGGCTACACCTTC. Protein product: CASSYSGASGYTF.

This chain joins TRBV5-6 and TRBJ1-2, with D perhaps TRBD1 (5 bases). CDR3 length: 12 amino acids. Germline V gene data show CDR1 as SGHDT and CDR2 as YYEEEE. Trimming cost V 1 base and J 7 bases, with 8 bases left between them. The CDR3 DNA reads as TGTGCCAGCAGCTTGACAGGAAGTGGCTACACCTTC. Translating it yields CASSLTGSGYTF.

The chain joins TRBV30 to TRBJ1-5; tentatively, D is TRBD1 (5 bases). The V gene lost 4 bases and the J gene lost 2 bases, with 18 bases spanning the gap. Germline assignment: CDR1 GTSNPN and CDR2 SVGIG (reference sequence). There are 16 residues in the CDR3. CDR3 sequence: CAWTPDSGLGNQPQHF. Written as DNA, the CDR3 is TGTGCCTGGACCCCCGACTCAGGGTTGGGCAATCAGCCCCAGCATTTT.

This clone was seen once. The genes are TRBV29-1 and TRBJ2-3, with 10 bases lining up with TRBD2. This CDR3 spans 13 amino acids. The V gene's germline CDR1 is SQVTM and CDR2 ANQGSEA. With V trimmed by 4 bases and J by 4 bases, 2 bases remained unmatched. CDR3 sequence reads: CSVVLAGPDTQYF. The CDR3, as DNA: TGCAGCGTTGTACTAGCGGGGCCAGATACGCAGTATTTT.

V usage is TRBV6-5 and J usage is TRBJ2-1, with 9 bases aligning to TRBD2. The CDR3 covers 15 residues. Trimming cost V 7 bases and J 7 bases; bases outside gene matches: 11. Germline V lookup: CDR1 MNHEY, CDR2 SVGAGI. CDR3 bases: TGTGCCAGCAATCCCGGGGTAGCGGGGGTTAATGAGCAGTTCTTC. Encoded protein: CASNPGVAGVNEQFF.

The chain uses TRBV27 and TRBJ2-2, with 8 bases aligning to TRBD2. CDR1 MNHEY and CDR2 SMNVEV come from the germline V gene (reference sequence). V lost 8 bases to trimming and J lost 6 bases; unmatched junction nucleotides: 11. CDR3 length: 15 amino acids. The CDR3 coding sequence is TGTGCCAGCCACCCCACCCCGGGGGGGGCCGGGGAGCTGTTTTTT. Translated, it gives CASHPTPGGAGELFF.

This chain uses TRBV4-3 with TRBJ1-3; the D gene is possibly TRBD1 (6 bases). The CDR3 sequence is 14 residues long. V was pared by 4 bases and J by 3 bases, with 10 bases between. Looked up from germline, CDR1 is LGHNA and CDR2 is YSLEER. The CDR3 here is CASSRNRDGNTIYF. The CDR3 bases are TGCGCCAGCAGCCGCAACAGGGATGGAAACACCATATATTTT.

This clone was recorded once. V usage is TRBV6-2 or TRBV6-3 and J usage is TRBJ1-1, with 9 positions matching TRBD1. After removal of 2 bases from V and 5 bases from J, the junction contained 6 bases not matched to a gene. Germline values: CDR1 MNHEY, CDR2 SVGEGT. The CDR3 is 15 amino acids. The CDR3 sequence is CASSYGGQGRTEAFF. The CDR3 DNA sequence: TGTGCCAGCAGTTACGGGGGACAGGGTCGAACTGAAGCTTTCTTT.

The chain carries TRBV18 and TRBJ2-5, with D unresolved. CDR3 length equals 15 residues. CDR1 KGHSH and CDR2 LQKENI come from the germline V gene. V was shortened by 2 bases and J by 2 bases, with 12 bases between the two germline ends. In DNA, the CDR3 is TGTGCCAGCTCACCAGGCCCCAAACCTCAAGAGACCCAGTACTTC. This encodes CASSPGPKPQETQYF.

The chain carries TRBV5-1 and TRBJ1-2; 8 nucleotides match TRBD1. Germline V gene lookup returns CDR1 SGHRS and CDR2 YFSETQ. The V segment lost 4 bases and the J segment 4 bases; nucleotides outside the gene matches: 9. The CDR3 is 15 amino acids. The CDR3 spells CASSPGTGGLYGYTF. CDR3 coding DNA: TGCGCCAGCAGCCCGGGGACAGGCGGCCTCTATGGCTACACCTTC.

The gene calls are TRBV19 and TRBJ2-2, with 12 bases matching TRBD2. Germline V lookup: CDR1 LNHDA, CDR2 SQIVND (reference sequence). CDR3 size: 17 residues. J lost 7 bases, V lost 3 bases, and 9 bases had no gene match. CDR3 in amino acids: CASSMGPLAGGLGELFF. CDR3 DNA sequence: TGTGCCAGTAGTATGGGTCCCCTAGCGGGAGGGCTCGGGGAGCTGTTTTTT.

The chain couples TRBV29-1 to TRBJ1-1; 8 bases line up with TRBD1. The germline CDR1 and CDR2 sequences are SQVTM and ANQGSEA. V lost 7 bases and J lost 3; bases outside the gene matches: 7. The CDR3 has 13 residues. Here the CDR3 reads CSGRGQGYTEAFF. CDR3 nucleotides: TGCAGCGGGAGAGGACAGGGATACACTGAAGCTTTCTTT.

Points on this clone: The junction departs from the called germline gene at one end, perhaps through a read error. The rearrangement uses TRBV7-7 and TRBJ2-5; tentative D call: TRBD2 (5 bases). CDR1 is SSHAT and CDR2 is FNYEAQ in the germline V gene (reference sequence). The CDR3 sequence is 13 residues long. CDR3 coding DNA: TGTGCTAGCAGCTTGCTCCGGGGAGAGACCCAGTACTTC. Its protein product is CASSLLRGETQYF.

The chain recombines TRBV2 with TRBJ1-1; D gene uncertain. From germline, CDR1 is SNHLY and CDR2 FYNNEI. Trimming took 3 bases from V and 5 from J, leaving 10 bases between them. This CDR3 comprises 13 residues. The CDR3 loop is CASSEAQWTEAFF. The CDR3, as DNA: TGTGCCAGCAGTGAGGCACAGTGGACTGAAGCTTTCTTT.

About this clone itself: At the DNA level, this CDR3 is encoded by other sequences in the same sample as well. V and J are TRBV13 and TRBJ2-3; TRBD1 matches 7 bases. Germline V lookup: CDR1 PRHDT, CDR2 FYEKMQ (reference sequence). J lost 1 base, V lost 5 bases, and 9 bases had no gene match. This CDR3 is built from 16 residues. The CDR3 nucleotides read TGTGCCAGCAGCCAAGGGGGCGGACCGGGCACAGATACGCAGTATTTT. Protein sequence: CASSQGGGPGTDTQYF. The whole variable domain, filled in from reference TRBV13 and TRBJ2-3, reads AAGVIQSPRHLIKEKRETATLKCYPIPRHDTVYWYQQGPGQDPQFLISFYEKMQSDKGSIPDRFSAQQFSDYHSELNMSSLELGDSALYFCASSQGGGPGTDTQYFGPGTRLTVL.

The genes are TRBV19 and TRBJ1-1; TRBD1 agrees at 9 bases. The germline CDR1 and CDR2 sequences are LNHDA and SQIVND (reference sequence). CDR3 length: 14 residues. The J segment lost 4 bases and the V segment lost 5 bases, leaving 5 bases of the junction unmatched. CDR3 region: CASSDGTGSTEAFF. For the CDR3, the DNA is TGTGCCAGTAGTGACGGGACAGGGAGCACTGAAGCTTTCTTT.

The V call is TRBV2, the J call TRBJ1-5; D is perhaps TRBD1 (5 bases). Per germline, CDR1 SNHLY and CDR2 FYNNEI. The CDR3 sequence is 15 residues long. V lost 6 bases and J lost 3, with 15 bases in between. DNA for the CDR3: TGTGCCAGCAGATACGGGGGAAGGGACAATCAGCCCCAGCATTTT. Translating it yields CASRYGGRDNQPQHF.

This sequence joins TRBV6-2 or TRBV6-3 and TRBJ2-2; the D gene is possibly TRBD2 (7 bases). From germline, CDR1 is MNHEY and CDR2 SVGEGT. The CDR3 covers 16 residues. Trimming shortened V by 0 bases and J by 6 bases, and 14 bases separated the two germline ends. DNA for the CDR3: TGTGCCAGCAGTTACTCGGGGGGGGGCCGCCCCGGGGAGCTGTTTTTT. Residues: CASSYSGGGRPGELFF.

V is TRBV27 and J is TRBJ2-7, with TRBD2 as a possible D gene (6 bases). CDR3 length equals 14 residues. CDR1 MNHEY and CDR2 SMNVEV come from the germline V gene (reference sequence). The germline V and J ends were trimmed by 5 bases and 1 base, with 12 bases remaining between them. The CDR3 nucleotides read TGTGCCAGCAGTGGACGGGACTGGTCCTACGAGCAGTACTTC. Amino acids: CASSGRDWSYEQYF.

This clone has a single count. The V and J genes are TRBV29-1 and TRBJ1-4; 8 positions agree with TRBD1. Per germline, CDR1 SQVTM and CDR2 ANQGSEA. The CDR3 is 14 residues long. With 6 bases clipped from V and 2 bases from J, the junction kept 5 bases outside the gene matches. Written as DNA, the CDR3 is TGCAGCGTGTTCCCAGGGGGCACTAATGAAAAACTGTTTTTT. Translated, it gives CSVFPGGTNEKLFF. Based on the CDR3 plus reference TRBV29-1 and TRBJ1-4, the full variable domain is SAVISQKPSRDICQRGTSLTIQCQVDSQVTMMFWYRQQPGQSLTLIATANQGSEATYESGFVIDKFPISRPNLTFSTLTVSNMSPEDSSIYLCSVFPGGTNEKLFFGSGTQLSVL.

This chain uses TRBV10-1 with TRBJ2-5; a possible D gene is TRBD1 (6 bases). The V gene's germline CDR1 is WNHNN and CDR2 SYGVQD (reference sequence). The V and J ends lost 3 bases and 3 bases respectively, with 8 bases between them. The CDR3 contains 13 residues. This CDR3 reads CASSDRGEETQYF. As DNA, the CDR3 is TGCGCCAGCAGTGACAGGGGTGAAGAGACCCAGTACTTC.

The chain recombines TRBV6-5 with TRBJ2-7; 7 bases line up with TRBD1. Trimming cost V 0 bases and J 4 bases; bases outside gene matches: 9. Germline values: CDR1 MNHEY, CDR2 SVGAGI. This CDR3 region has 16 residues. CDR3 coding DNA: TGTGCCAGCAGTTACTCCGGGACAGATAATACGTACGAGCAGTACGTC. Encoded protein: CASSYSGTDNTYEQYV.

This CDR3 is CASSPRTRNNEQFF. As DNA, the CDR3 is TGTGCCAGTAGTCCCCGGACACGAAACAATGAGCAGTTCTTC. This chain links TRBV19 with TRBJ2-1; perhaps TRBD1 as D (5 bases). From germline, CDR1 is LNHDA and CDR2 SQIVND (reference sequence). V lost 5 bases and J lost 5, with 13 bases in between. The CDR3 totals 14 residues.

The chain joins TRBV4-1 to TRBJ2-4, with 7 bases aligning to TRBD2. Germline lookup yields CDR1 MGHRA and CDR2 YSYEKL. The trim removed 2 bases at V and 4 bases at J, leaving 8 bases unmatched. The CDR3 has 16 amino acids. CDR3 bases: TGCGCCAGCAGCCAACCGACTAGCAGCCAAAAAAACATTCAGTACTTC. Translation: CASSQPTSSQKNIQYF.